This paragraph covers one T cell receptor (beta chain) sequence. As yet, its antigen is unknown. Losses at the gene ends were 6 bases for V and 9 bases for J; bases not matched to a gene: 4. This CDR3 is 12 amino acids long. From germline, CDR1 is SQVTM and CDR2 ANQGSEA. This record belongs to a study of T cells after yellow fever vaccination. At the level of the study: Those fractions that held only low numbers of cells were prepared using the SMART-Seq v4 Ultra Low Input RNA kit. General observations from the study: Peaking faster, on day 5 versus 15, the secondary response was nonetheless weaker. After the booster, 95% to 98% of CD4 and about nine tenths of CD8 primary-response clones were re-detected.

Universal primer sites and UMIs were introduced during 5'RACE template-switching synthesis of TCR cDNA. MiXCR was run by TCRdb on the 5' RACE reads, yielding one entry per CDR3 protein. The sample records under 350,000 distinct CDR3 sequences, roughly 4.3% being singletons. This TCR came from a man younger than 35 who received the YFV17D yellow fever vaccine. The V call is TRBV29-1, the J call TRBJ2-1; 11 bases align to TRBD2. The specimen comprised PBMCs, sampled 5 days after the yellow fever booster vaccination. In DNA form, the CDR3 reads TGCAGCGTATTTAGCGGGGGGGGTGAGCAGTTCTTC. It encodes CSVFSGGGEQFF.